This T cell receptor beta chain was captured by sequencing in a study of blood T cell repertoires in COVID-19. For the study at large: Sources were T cells, B-cell-depleted T cells, or PBMCs; the material itself was cDNA or gDNA.

With 2 bases clipped from V and 2 bases from J, the junction kept 11 bases outside the gene matches. The CDR3 is made up of 17 amino acids. Germline-derived CDR1 and CDR2 are SGHRS and YFSETQ. The participants were between roughly 18 and 100 years old and came from some 25 US areas. Participants were placed into cohorts based on the clinical history they reported. Repertoires were generated with immunoSEQ multiplex PCR, while TCRdb's copy carries only in-frame clones and drops some. This sample has 300,000 to 350,000 clones, with 80% to 90% found just once. This clonotype was obtained from a man aged 30 to 45 who had recovered from COVID-19. The chain uses TRBV5-1 and TRBJ2-7; 9 nucleotides match TRBD1. The sequencing input was PBMCs or T cells enriched from blood (not recorded which). DNA of the CDR3: TGCGCCAGCAGCTTACATCCACTCGACAGGGGGGCCTACGAGCAGTACTTC. This sequence encodes CASSLHPLDRGAYEQYF.